This TCR beta chain stems from a study of T cell changes during pregnancy in multiple sclerosis. The table came from immunoSEQ multiplex PCR; TCRdb's copy has only in-frame clones and leaves some out. The repertoire holds about 38,000 clones, approximately 90% seen once, with 0.56% in the top ten. The germline gives CDR1 SGDLS, CDR2 YYNGEE. The junction had 8 bases not matched to a gene; V was cut back by 0 bases and J by 1 base. The CDR3 loop spans 17 amino acids. The TCR originated in a female donor with multiple sclerosis, enrolled in a pregnancy study. Sequences were derived from CD4+ T cells from peripheral blood mononuclear cells, sampled before pregnancy. The genes are TRBV9 and TRBJ2-3; TRBD1 matches at 7 bases. DNA of the CDR3: TGTGCCAGCAGCGTAGCGTCGACAGGGTTCGGCACAGATACGCAGTATTTT. This gives the protein CASSVASTGFGTDTQYF.